The 21 T cell receptor beta chains given below trace back to one sample, sequenced in a study of technical replicates of blood from a few donors (TCRdb year 2017). The library was prepared using the immunoSEQ multiplex PCR assay. TCRdb's version of the immuneACCESS table is confined to in-frame rearrangements and falls short of the full clone set. An unresolved V gene accounts for under half of the shortfall where checked; the remainder is of unknown origin. For this sample there are 67,000 or so clones; about nine tenths appear just once. Roughly 0.4% of the sample belongs to the ten largest clones. Sample: T cells isolated from PBMCs. The receptors stem from a human donor in good health.

The gene calls are TRBV29-1 and TRBJ1-2; tentative D call: TRBD1 (6 bases). The V end was cut by 6 bases, the J end by 4 bases, with 15 bases between. CDR3 length: 13 amino acids. CDR1 and CDR2 from the germline V gene are SQVTM and ANQGSEA. CDR3 in amino acids: CSVLTGQSYGYTF. The CDR3, as DNA: TGCAGCGTCCTGACAGGCCAGAGCTATGGCTACACCTTC.

J is TRBJ1-5 and V is TRBV27, with D unclear. Germline CDR1 MNHEY, CDR2 SMNVEV (reference sequence). V lost 10 bases and J 5 bases, leaving 15 bases between the germline ends. There are 13 residues in the CDR3. As DNA, the CDR3 is TGTGCCACCCCCCTTCGGGTCTATCAGCCCCAGCATTTT. This gives the protein CATPLRVYQPQHF.

The chain couples TRBV5-6 to TRBJ2-7; 7 bases line up with TRBD2. The junction had 10 bases not matched to a gene; V was cut back by 4 bases and J by 3 bases. The CDR3 runs to 15 residues. Germline CDR1 SGHDT, CDR2 YYEEEE. CDR3 amino acids: CASSVRGDYRYEQYF. CDR3 nucleotides: TGTGCCAGCAGCGTCCGTGGGGACTACCGCTACGAGCAGTACTTC.

The CDR3 nucleotides read TGTGCCAGCTCACCACTTATTATTCCTGAAGCTTTCTTT. Its protein product is CASSPLIIPEAFF. The rearrangement links TRBV18 to TRBJ1-1; no clear D gene. V was shortened by 1 base and J by 6 bases, with 9 bases between the two germline ends. Germline loops: CDR1 KGHSH, CDR2 LQKENI. CDR3 size: 13 residues.

The rearrangement uses TRBV2 and TRBJ2-7, with 7 bases aligning to TRBD2. V dropped 7 bases and J dropped 3; count of bases not matched to a gene: 15. CDR3 length: 16 amino acids. Per the germline V gene, CDR1 is SNHLY and CDR2 is FYNNEI. DNA for the CDR3: TGTGCCAGCATGGGGAAAGAAGCGGGAATCCTCTACGAGCAGTACTTC. Its translation: CASMGKEAGILYEQYF.

This clone has a single count. This rearrangement joins TRBV5-1 to TRBJ2-2; the D is unclear. V lost 3 bases and J lost 6, with 9 bases in between. The CDR3 sequence is 13 residues long. The V gene's germline CDR1 is SGHRS and CDR2 YFSETQ. The DNA for the CDR3 is TGCGCCAGCAGCTCCCGGGTCCCCGGGGAGCTGTTTTTT. This sequence encodes CASSSRVPGELFF.

This chain links TRBV11-3 with TRBJ2-1; TRBD1 aligns across 9 bases. CDR3 size: 15 residues. The germline V gene has CDR1 SGHNT and CDR2 YENEEA. Unmatched junction bases numbered 8, after V lost 3 bases and J lost 8 bases. The CDR3 sequence is CASSLRDRASDEQFF. The CDR3 bases are TGTGCCAGCAGCTTGAGGGACAGGGCGTCCGATGAGCAGTTCTTC.

V gene TRBV5-1 combines with J gene TRBJ1-1; TRBD1 is a possible D gene (5 bases). The CDR3 has 16 amino acids. Germline CDR1 is SGHRS and CDR2 is YFSETQ. V lost 4 bases to trimming and J lost 4 bases, with 20 bases between them. The CDR3 sequence: CASSPGGVWQGTEAFF. The CDR3 DNA is TGCGCCAGCAGCCCCGGCGGCGTCTGGCAGGGCACTGAAGCTTTCTTT.

The chain employs TRBV2 and TRBJ2-3; 8 positions match TRBD2. J was trimmed by 2 bases and V by 6 bases; bases with no gene match: 4. This CDR3 region has 14 residues. Germline V CDR1 and CDR2: SNHLY, FYNNEI. The CDR3 sequence: CASRGLEYTDTQYF. CDR3 nucleotide sequence: TGTGCCAGCAGGGGACTAGAGTACACAGATACGCAGTATTTT.

V is TRBV2 and J is TRBJ2-5; D is undetermined. Trimming took off 5 bases at V and 0 bases at J, with 10 bases between the two ends. Germline V lookup: CDR1 SNHLY, CDR2 FYNNEI. CDR3 length: 14 amino acids. CDR3 DNA sequence: TGTGCCAGCAGTCCGACTGAGTACCAAGAGACCCAGTACTTC. This translates into CASSPTEYQETQYF.

The chain combines TRBV6-1 with TRBJ2-7; D possibly corresponds to TRBD2 (6 bases). Germline CDR1 reads MNHNS; CDR2 reads SASEGT. This CDR3 is 15 amino acids long. Trimming removed 1 base from V and 4 bases from J, with 14 bases in between. The CDR3 protein is CASSEEAGRMYEQYF. The CDR3 DNA is TGTGCCAGCAGTGAAGAGGCGGGAAGGATGTACGAGCAGTACTTC.

The gene calls are TRBV5-5 and TRBJ1-5; 8 bases line up with TRBD1. This CDR3 contains 15 residues. Germline CDR1 SGHKS, CDR2 YYEKEE (reference sequence). Germline trimming cut 4 bases from V and 0 bases from J; bases unmatched to any gene: 3. The DNA of the CDR3 is TGTGCCAGCAGCCGACAGGGGAGTAGCAATCAGCCCCAGCATTTT. Translation gives CASSRQGSSNQPQHF.

The V gene is TRBV19, the J gene TRBJ1-2; maybe TRBD1 (6 bases). The CDR3 length is 14 residues. Per germline, CDR1 LNHDA and CDR2 SQIVND (reference sequence). V lost 8 bases to trimming and J lost 3 bases, with 16 bases between them. DNA for the CDR3: TGTGCCAGTCGCCTTACAGGGTACGACTATGGCTACACCTTC. This translates into CASRLTGYDYGYTF.

As for this clone: The identical CDR3 is also encoded by other nucleotide sequences in the sample. V is TRBV28 and J is TRBJ2-6; D remains ambiguous. The CDR3 length is 13 residues. Trimming cost V 3 bases and J 4 bases, with 4 bases left between them. The V gene's germline CDR1 is MDHEN and CDR2 SYDVKM. CDR3 loop: CASSLSGANVLTF. Written as DNA, the CDR3 is TGTGCCAGCAGTTTGAGCGGGGCCAACGTCCTGACTTTC.

The genes are TRBV5-1 and TRBJ1-5, with D tentatively TRBD1 (6 bases). V was trimmed by 4 bases and J by 2 bases, leaving 10 bases between them. The CDR3 contains 14 residues. CDR1 SGHRS and CDR2 YFSETQ come from the germline V gene. The CDR3 is CASSPGHGNQPQHF. In DNA form, the CDR3 reads TGCGCCAGCAGCCCGGGACACGGCAATCAGCCCCAGCATTTT.

The V call is TRBV6-6, the J call TRBJ1-2, with D perhaps TRBD1 (5 bases). V was trimmed by 6 bases and J by 0 bases, leaving 17 bases between them. CDR3 size: 16 residues. Germline V gives CDR1 MNHNY, CDR2 SVGAGI (reference sequence). This CDR3 reads CASSRTVGEANYGYTF. The CDR3 DNA is TGTGCCAGCAGCCGAACAGTAGGGGAAGCTAACTATGGCTACACCTTC.

V usage is TRBV18 and J usage is TRBJ1-2; no definite D call. This CDR3 has 11 amino acids. V lost 6 bases and J lost 8, with 10 bases in between. Germline values: CDR1 KGHSH, CDR2 LQKENI. DNA for the CDR3: TGTGCCAGCTCTTTGACTGGGGGCTACACCTTC. This translates into CASSLTGGYTF.

The V gene is TRBV5-6, the J gene TRBJ1-2; no definite D call. The CDR3 sequence is 15 residues long. The germline V gene encodes CDR1 SGHDT and CDR2 YYEEEE. Trimming took 3 bases from V and 2 from J, leaving 14 bases between them. The DNA of the CDR3 is TGTGCCAGCAGCTCGAAGCTCGCCGGGAACTATGGCTACACCTTC. This encodes CASSSKLAGNYGYTF.

The chain uses TRBV7-8 and TRBJ2-1; weak D call: TRBD2 (5 bases). The CDR3 consists of 14 residues. V gave up 1 base and J gave up 5 bases, with 9 bases separating them. CDR1 SGHVS and CDR2 FQNEAQ come from the germline V gene. CDR3 sequence (DNA): TGTGCCAGCAGCTTAGAGGTGGGAGACAATGAGCAGTTCTTC. This codes for CASSLEVGDNEQFF. The full variable domain, rest sourced from reference TRBV7-8 and TRBJ2-1, is GAGVSQSPRYKVAKRGQDVALRCDPISGHVSLFWYQQALGQGPEFLTYFQNEAQLDKSGLPSDRFFAERPEGSVSTLKIQRTQQEDSAVYLCASSLEVGDNEQFFGPGTRLTVL.

The rearrangement joins TRBV5-1 to TRBJ2-2; 8 bases fit TRBD1. Germline-derived CDR1 and CDR2 are SGHRS and YFSETQ. With V trimmed by 0 bases and J by 6 bases, 7 bases remained unmatched. CDR3 length equals 16 residues. CDR3 protein: CASSLASTGAAGELFF. CDR3 DNA sequence: TGCGCCAGCAGCTTGGCCTCGACAGGGGCTGCCGGGGAGCTGTTTTTT.

The chain joins TRBV2 to TRBJ2-4, with D uncertain. This CDR3 comprises 15 residues. CDR1 is SNHLY and CDR2 is FYNNEI in the germline V gene. V lost 6 bases, J lost 0 bases, and 12 bases lay in between. CDR3 DNA: TGTGCCAGCAGGCCGCCCCAGGTAGCCAAAAACATTCAGTACTTC. Its translation is CASRPPQVAKNIQYF.